The next 26 T cell receptor beta chains were all read from a single sample in a study of T-cell memory formation after mild COVID-19. TCRdb called the 5' RACE reads again in MiXCR, with one record for every CDR3 protein. Of under 450,000 distinct CDR3 sequences listed, 20% to 25% are singletons. The sequencing sample was made of PBMCs or a T cell subset sorted from them (not recorded which). These receptors all come from a man younger than 35 who had mild COVID-19 (a few samples of this study predate the infection). Cell type and time point are not known.

This clonotype was observed a few times. The chain joins TRBV4-2 to TRBJ2-5; 7 nucleotides agree with TRBD1. This CDR3 has 17 residues. Germline CDR1 and CDR2: LGHNA and YNFKEQ. The J segment lost 5 bases and the V segment lost 1 base, leaving 13 bases of the junction unmatched. In nucleotides, the CDR3 is TGTGCCAGCAGCCAAGTGGGGGACAGCTCTTCAAGGGAGACCCAGTACTTC. This sequence encodes CASSQVGDSSSRETQYF.

This clonotype was seen a handful of times. This sequence joins TRBV9 and TRBJ1-3; no clear D. The V gene's germline CDR1 is SGDLS and CDR2 YYNGEE. This CDR3 region has 15 residues. The V end was cut by 1 base, the J end by 8 bases, with 16 bases between. DNA of the CDR3: TGTGCCAGCAGCGTAAATGTGGAATCGGGAGACACCATATATTTT. It codes for CASSVNVESGDTIYF.

This clonotype was found many times. V and J are TRBV29-1 and TRBJ2-3, with D unclear. V was clipped by 7 bases and J by 1 base, with 3 bases between them. Per germline, CDR1 SQVTM and CDR2 ANQGSEA. The CDR3 covers 10 residues. The CDR3 DNA sequence: TGCAGCGGGGGCACAGATACGCAGTATTTT. Translated: CSGGTDTQYF.

This clonotype was recorded a few times. The chain uses TRBV28 and TRBJ2-4; 9 bases align to TRBD1. The V segment lost 4 bases and the J segment 0 bases; nucleotides outside the gene matches: 7. This CDR3 has 17 amino acids. Germline values: CDR1 MDHEN, CDR2 SYDVKM. The CDR3 sequence: CASSYLGTGRAKNIQYF. CDR3 nucleotides: TGTGCCAGCAGTTATCTAGGGACAGGGAGAGCCAAAAACATTCAGTACTTC.

CDR3 DNA: TGTGCCAGCAGCTCAGGGGGGGGGTACACCGGGGAGCTGTTTTTT. Translated, it gives CASSSGGGYTGELFF. The genes are TRBV7-8 and TRBJ2-2; D tentatively fits TRBD1 or TRBD2 (7 bases each). Trimming shortened V by 4 bases and J by 3 bases, and 12 bases separated the two germline ends. Per the germline V gene, CDR1 is SGHVS and CDR2 is FQNEAQ. This CDR3 comprises 15 residues.

This clonotype was counted many times. The CDR3 DNA follows: TGCGCCAGCAGCCGAGCCCCCTCGAACAATGAGCAGTTCTTC. Translation: CASSRAPSNNEQFF. The genes are TRBV4-3 and TRBJ2-1; no reliable D call. V shed 4 bases and J shed 5 bases, with 12 bases lying between them. The germline V gene has CDR1 LGHNA and CDR2 YSLEER. This CDR3 is 14 amino acids long.

This clonotype was picked up a small number of times. The chain recombines TRBV12-3 or TRBV12-4 with TRBJ1-1; D unresolved. This CDR3 is built from 14 residues. V lost 3 bases, J lost 1 base, and 9 bases lay in between. The CDR3 DNA is TGTGCCAGCAGTTTCTACCACCCGAACACTGAAGCTTTCTTT. It yields the protein CASSFYHPNTEAFF.

The chain couples TRBV12-3 or TRBV12-4 to TRBJ1-5, with 9 nucleotides matching TRBD1. The CDR3 has 18 residues. The V gene end was trimmed by 8 bases and the J gene end by 0 bases; junction bases not matched to a gene: 14. The CDR3 DNA reads TGTGCCAGCCTCCGGGGTAGGACAGGGGCCATTAGCAATCAGCCCCAGCATTTT. Translating it yields CASLRGRTGAISNQPQHF.

This clonotype was observed a few times. J is TRBJ2-2 and V is TRBV11-2; the D is unclear. Germline loops: CDR1 SGHAT, CDR2 FQNNGV. The CDR3 contains 13 residues. V lost 8 bases to trimming and J lost 1 base, with 8 bases between them. CDR3 amino acids: CASGGRNTGELFF. The CDR3 coding sequence is TGTGCCAGCGGCGGCAGGAACACCGGGGAGCTGTTTTTT. Full variable domain (rest looked up from reference TRBV11-2 and TRBJ2-2): EAGVAQSPRYKIIEKRQSVAFWCNPISGHATLYWYQQILGQGPKLLIQFQNNGVVDDSQLPKDRFSAERLKGVDSTLKIQPAKLEDSAVYLCASGGRNTGELFFGEGSRLTVL.

This clonotype occurred many times. This chain uses TRBV7-9 with TRBJ2-7, with 8 bases fitting TRBD1. CDR3 size: 16 residues. J lost 5 bases, V lost 5 bases, and 14 bases had no gene match. Germline values: CDR1 SEHNR, CDR2 FQNEAQ (reference sequence). The CDR3 coding sequence is TGTGCCAGCAGCCAGCGCGGACAGGGCAAGTTCCACGAGCAGTACTTC. Translated: CASSQRGQGKFHEQYF.

The chain uses TRBV5-6 and TRBJ1-2, with a tentative D call TRBD1 (6 bases). Germline V gene sequence: CDR1 SGHDT, CDR2 YYEEEE. The germline V and J ends were trimmed by 4 bases and 6 bases, with 19 bases remaining between them. This CDR3 is built from 15 residues. CDR3 nucleotide sequence: TGTGCCAGCAGCGTGCAAGGGGGGCGCTTCCATGGCTACACCTTC. Its protein is CASSVQGGRFHGYTF.

This clonotype was counted between two and nine times. This chain joins TRBV21-1 and TRBJ2-3; the DNA was not used to check the table's D call, TRBD2. TRBV21-1 is marked as a pseudogene. CDR3 length: 17 residues. For the CDR3, the DNA is TGTGCCAGCAGCATCGATCTACTAGCGGGGTTGGCAGATACGCAGTATTTT. Translating gives CASSIDLLAGLADTQYF.

V and J are TRBV6-5 and TRBJ2-7; 8 nucleotides line up with TRBD2. The germline V gene encodes CDR1 MNHEY and CDR2 SVGAGI. CDR3 length: 12 amino acids. J was trimmed by 7 bases and V by 6 bases; bases with no gene match: 5. The CDR3 sequence is CASRGTRGEQYV. CDR3 DNA sequence: TGTGCCAGCAGGGGGACTAGGGGGGAGCAGTACGTC.

The rearrangement uses TRBV28 and TRBJ2-7, with D perhaps TRBD2 (5 bases). The CDR3 is 15 amino acids. The germline V gene has CDR1 MDHEN and CDR2 SYDVKM. V dropped 4 bases and J dropped 6 bases, with 19 bases sitting between them. The CDR3 is CASSSQLRGNVEQYV. In DNA form, the CDR3 reads TGTGCCAGCAGTTCCCAGCTCCGAGGGAACGTCGAGCAGTACGTC.

This chain joins TRBV24-1 and TRBJ2-5; D remains ambiguous. CDR3 length: 12 residues. Trimming removed 3 bases at V and 2 bases at J, with 3 bases between. Germline V lookup: CDR1 KGHDR, CDR2 SFDVKD. The CDR3 region has the DNA TGTGCCACCAGTGATGCGCAAGAGACCCAGTACTTC. Translation: CATSDAQETQYF.

The chain recombines TRBV28 with TRBJ1-2; TRBD1 might be the D (5 bases). CDR1 and CDR2 (germline): MDHEN, SYDVKM. This CDR3 contains 12 residues. V was cut by 7 bases and J by 5 bases, with 11 bases left in between. In DNA, the CDR3 is TGTGCCAGCAAGGCAGGGACTTATGGCTACACCTTC. This sequence encodes CASKAGTYGYTF.

This clonotype was detected only a few times. The chain has TRBV4-3 and TRBJ2-2, with TRBD2 identical over 14 bases. This CDR3 contains 16 residues. The germline V gene has CDR1 LGHNA and CDR2 YSLEER. After removal of 1 base from V and 5 bases from J, the junction contained 0 bases not matched to a gene. CDR3 amino acids: CASSQGLAGGTGELFF. The CDR3 DNA follows: TGCGCCAGCAGCCAAGGACTAGCGGGGGGGACCGGGGAGCTGTTTTTT.

A few counts support this clonotype. The chain recombines TRBV10-1 with TRBJ2-2, with 9 bases fitting TRBD1. CDR1 is WNHNN and CDR2 is SYGVQD in the germline V gene (reference sequence). V dropped 6 bases and J dropped 7; count of bases not matched to a gene: 6. CDR3 length equals 14 residues. As DNA, the CDR3 is TGCGCCAGCAGCCGGGACAGGGCTATCGGGGAGCTGTTTTTT. Amino acid sequence: CASSRDRAIGELFF.

This clonotype came up a few times. The genes are TRBV23-1 and TRBJ2-1; either TRBD1 or TRBD2 may fit D (5 bases each). TRBV23-1 is noted as an ORF with a role that remains uncertain. CDR3 length: 17 amino acids. Trimming left V 3 bases short and J 0 bases short, with 15 bases between. CDR3 sequence reads: CASSHPGPSFSYNEQFF. DNA of the CDR3: TGCGCCAGCAGTCATCCGGGACCCTCCTTCTCCTACAATGAGCAGTTCTTC.

A few counts support this clonotype. V and J are TRBV4-1 and TRBJ1-4; 8 bases match TRBD1. The CDR3 is 15 residues long. CDR1 and CDR2 from the germline V gene are MGHRA and YSYEKL. J lost 11 bases, V lost 2 bases, and 10 bases had no gene match. For the CDR3, the DNA is TGCGCCAGCAGCCAACTTGACAGGGGTGAGGGGAAACTGTTTTTT. The encoded protein is CASSQLDRGEGKLFF.

This clonotype appeared a few times. CDR3 residues: CASSAGQRNTEAFF. The DNA of the CDR3 is TGTGCCAGCAGTGCGGGACAGCGGAACACTGAAGCTTTCTTT. The chain uses TRBV6-1 and TRBJ1-1; 7 positions agree with TRBD1. This CDR3 has 14 residues. The junction had 3 bases not matched to a gene; V was cut back by 4 bases and J by 1 base. CDR1 is MNHNS and CDR2 is SASEGT in the germline V gene.

This clonotype was seen a handful of times. The V call is TRBV6-5, the J call TRBJ2-5; the match to TRBD2 covers 7 bases. In germline, CDR1 is MNHEY, CDR2 SVGAGI. The CDR3 runs to 14 residues. Losses at the gene ends were 8 bases for V and 1 base for J; bases not matched to a gene: 7. This chain's CDR3 is CASEGPGGQETQYF. The CDR3 nucleotides read TGTGCCAGCGAGGGCCCGGGGGGCCAAGAGACCCAGTACTTC.

This clonotype showed up just a few times. The chain carries TRBV10-3 and TRBJ2-7, with D tentatively TRBD1 (6 bases). Germline V CDR1 and CDR2: ENHRY, SYGVKD. This CDR3 is built from 11 residues. V lost 8 bases, J lost 3 bases, and 8 bases lay in between. This CDR3 reads CAIGTIYEQYF. CDR3 bases: TGTGCCATCGGGACAATCTACGAGCAGTACTTC.

V usage is TRBV7-9 and J usage is TRBJ2-5, with D hard to call. Germline CDR1 and CDR2: SEHNR and FQNEAQ (reference sequence). V was shortened by 5 bases and J by 5 bases, with 9 bases between the two germline ends. The CDR3 has 12 amino acids. The CDR3 DNA reads TGTGCCAGCAGCCCCCCTACTGAGACCCAGTACTTC. Residues: CASSPPTETQYF.

The table lists this clonotype with a few counts. J is TRBJ2-3 and V is TRBV5-1; 7 bases line up with TRBD1. The CDR3 loop spans 13 amino acids. The junction had 4 bases not matched to a gene; V was cut back by 5 bases and J by 4 bases. CDR1 is SGHRS, CDR2 YFSETQ, per germline. The CDR3 DNA reads as TGCGCCAGCAGATTACAGGGGCCAGATACGCAGTATTTT. This gives the protein CASRLQGPDTQYF.

This clonotype was detected only a few times. The chain has TRBV20-1 and TRBJ2-2; D is possibly TRBD2 (5 bases). The V and J ends lost 1 base and 4 bases respectively, with 13 bases between them. The CDR3 sequence is 15 residues long. Germline CDR1 DFQATT, CDR2 SNEGSKA (reference sequence). DNA for the CDR3: TGCAGTGCTAGAGTCTTCTCGCGGGCCACCGGGGAGCTGTTTTTT. It is translated as CSARVFSRATGELFF.